The rows below give T cell receptor beta chains drawn from one sample of a study of molecular identifiers for immune sequencing clone quantification. MiXCR was run by TCRdb on the PCR reads, yielding one entry per CDR3 protein. The sample includes approximately 680,000 distinct CDR3 sequences, 25% of them seen just once. Source material: naive CD8+ T cells from blood, with Jurkat cell RNA spiked in. The receptor source for this set is a human donor in good health. Some libraries in this study had Jurkat cell RNA spiked in. Each CDR3 is given with its conserved first and last residue. D genes are given only for firm matches.

J gene: TRBJ2-2; V gene: TRBV4-3; D gene: TRBD2; CDR3 protein: CASSQEPAGVSTGELFF
J gene: TRBJ1-2; V gene: TRBV12-3/TRBV12-4; D gene: NA; CDR3 protein: CASSLEWEYRGYTF
J gene: TRBJ2-3; V gene: TRBV4-3; D gene: NA; CDR3 protein: CASSLKGDLRDTQYF
J gene: TRBJ2-6; V gene: TRBV20-1; D gene: NA; CDR3 protein: CSARDRSGWGANVLTF
J gene: TRBJ2-7; V gene: TRBV14; D gene: NA; CDR3 protein: CASSQEDSYGQYF
J gene: TRBJ2-7; V gene: TRBV20-1; D gene: TRBD1; CDR3 protein: CSAQARTGAYEQYF
J gene: TRBJ2-3; V gene: TRBV27; D gene: NA; CDR3 protein: CASSLLDTDTQYF
J gene: TRBJ2-3; V gene: TRBV27; D gene: TRBD2; CDR3 protein: CASSLDGGGAGLTDTQYF
J gene: TRBJ2-1; V gene: TRBV6-6; D gene: TRBD2; CDR3 protein: CASSQLGTTYNEQFF
J gene: TRBJ2-1; V gene: TRBV2; D gene: TRBD2; CDR3 protein: CASSEAPSSGGHEQFF
J gene: TRBJ2-2; V gene: TRBV2; D gene: TRBD2; CDR3 protein: CASRKGTINTGELFF
J gene: TRBJ2-7; V gene: TRBV29-1; D gene: TRBD2; CDR3 protein: CSVVGGSSYEQYF
J gene: TRBJ1-5; V gene: TRBV10-3; D gene: NA; CDR3 protein: CAISESGGAEPQHF
J gene: TRBJ2-5; V gene: TRBV7-9; D gene: NA; CDR3 protein: CASSLALAPGETQYF
J gene: TRBJ2-7; V gene: TRBV7-2; D gene: NA; CDR3 protein: CASSLEVRAYEQYF
J gene: TRBJ2-2; V gene: TRBV5-6; D gene: NA; CDR3 protein: CASSFFTRTGELFF
J gene: TRBJ2-5; V gene: TRBV7-9; D gene: NA; CDR3 protein: CASSLAVGSGETQYF
J gene: TRBJ2-7; V gene: TRBV14; D gene: TRBD1; CDR3 protein: CASSPIKTGGEGEQYF
J gene: TRBJ1-2; V gene: TRBV4-3; D gene: TRBD1; CDR3 protein: CASSQVADRVNGYTF
J gene: TRBJ2-7; V gene: TRBV4-1; D gene: TRBD2; CDR3 protein: CASSQVLSGGSYEQYF
J gene: TRBJ2-3; V gene: TRBV12-3/TRBV12-4; D gene: NA; CDR3 protein: CASSLLSSDTQYF
J gene: TRBJ2-7; V gene: TRBV2; D gene: TRBD2; CDR3 protein: CASSNSGRAHEQYF
J gene: TRBJ2-5; V gene: TRBV6-5; D gene: NA; CDR3 protein: CASSTTQETQYF
J gene: TRBJ2-2; V gene: TRBV6-5; D gene: TRBD2; CDR3 protein: CASSYAGGLAEELFF
J gene: TRBJ1-5; V gene: TRBV2; D gene: NA; CDR3 protein: CASSEADPEYQPQHF
J gene: TRBJ2-7; V gene: TRBV6-5; D gene: NA; CDR3 protein: CASSYGTNSYEQYF
J gene: TRBJ2-7; V gene: TRBV5-6; D gene: TRBD1; CDR3 protein: CASTPGQGASEQYF
J gene: TRBJ1-5; V gene: TRBV19; D gene: NA; CDR3 protein: CASSIWGRNQPQHF
J gene: TRBJ2-1; V gene: TRBV29-1; D gene: NA; CDR3 protein: CSGQEMDNEQFF
J gene: TRBJ1-5; V gene: TRBV27; D gene: NA; CDR3 protein: CASSLSTSDNQPQHF
J gene: TRBJ2-5; V gene: TRBV12-3/TRBV12-4; D gene: TRBD2; CDR3 protein: CASSARTSGGAGGETQYF
J gene: TRBJ2-5; V gene: TRBV13; D gene: NA; CDR3 protein: CASSLLAEETQYF
J gene: TRBJ2-1; V gene: TRBV30; D gene: NA; CDR3 protein: CAWSVGALSEQFF
J gene: TRBJ1-1; V gene: TRBV20-1; D gene: TRBD1; CDR3 protein: CSARPTGQGVGPEAFF
J gene: TRBJ1-1; V gene: TRBV20-1; D gene: NA; CDR3 protein: CSAPVTTIEAFF
J gene: TRBJ2-3; V gene: TRBV24-1; D gene: TRBD1; CDR3 protein: CATSDSGQGIGDTQYF
J gene: TRBJ2-7; V gene: TRBV27; D gene: TRBD2; CDR3 protein: CASGLAGGPNEQYF
J gene: TRBJ2-5; V gene: TRBV29-1; D gene: TRBD2; CDR3 protein: CSVDQPTSGRSLETQYF
J gene: TRBJ2-2; V gene: TRBV9; D gene: NA; CDR3 protein: CASRGSNTGELFF
J gene: TRBJ2-2; V gene: TRBV27; D gene: TRBD2; CDR3 protein: CASSLVLSGGAGELSF
J gene: TRBJ2-7; V gene: TRBV6-5; D gene: TRBD1; CDR3 protein: CASSFGTGNSYEQYF
J gene: TRBJ2-1; V gene: TRBV24-1; D gene: NA; CDR3 protein: CATSDLVINNEQFF
J gene: TRBJ1-1; V gene: TRBV27; D gene: NA; CDR3 protein: CASRTILTGTEAFF
J gene: TRBJ1-2; V gene: TRBV3-1; D gene: TRBD1; CDR3 protein: CASSLPGTGGGYYGYTF
J gene: TRBJ1-4; V gene: TRBV7-9; D gene: TRBD1; CDR3 protein: CASSRQGNEKLFF
J gene: TRBJ2-5; V gene: TRBV21-1; D gene: NA; CDR3 protein: CASSNRDRGLETQYF